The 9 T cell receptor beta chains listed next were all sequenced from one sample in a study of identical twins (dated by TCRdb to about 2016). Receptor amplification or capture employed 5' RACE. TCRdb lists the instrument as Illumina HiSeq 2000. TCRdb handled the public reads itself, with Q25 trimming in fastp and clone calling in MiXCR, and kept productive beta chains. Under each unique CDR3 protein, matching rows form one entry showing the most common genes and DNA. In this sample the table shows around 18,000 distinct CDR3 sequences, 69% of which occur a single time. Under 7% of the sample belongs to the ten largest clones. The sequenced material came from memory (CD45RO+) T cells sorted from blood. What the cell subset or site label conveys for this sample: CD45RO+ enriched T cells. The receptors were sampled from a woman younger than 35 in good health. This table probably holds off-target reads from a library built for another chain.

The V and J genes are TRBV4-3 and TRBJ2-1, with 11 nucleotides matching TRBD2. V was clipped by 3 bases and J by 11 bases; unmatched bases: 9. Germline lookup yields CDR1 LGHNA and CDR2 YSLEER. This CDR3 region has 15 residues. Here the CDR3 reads CASSQNLAGGPKQFF. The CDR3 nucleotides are TGCGCCAGCAGCCAGAACTTAGCGGGAGGGCCAAAGCAGTTCTTC.

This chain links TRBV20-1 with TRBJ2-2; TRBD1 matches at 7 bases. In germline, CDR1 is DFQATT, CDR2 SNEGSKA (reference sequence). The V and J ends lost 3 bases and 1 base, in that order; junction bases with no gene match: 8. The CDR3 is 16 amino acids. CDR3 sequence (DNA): TGCAGTGCTAGGAGGTTCCGGGACAGGAACACCGGGGAGCTGTTTTTT. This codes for CSARRFRDRNTGELFF.

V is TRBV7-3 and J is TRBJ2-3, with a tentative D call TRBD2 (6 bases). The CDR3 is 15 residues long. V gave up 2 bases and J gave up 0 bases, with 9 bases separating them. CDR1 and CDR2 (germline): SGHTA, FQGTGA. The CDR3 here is CASSLAGISTDTQYF. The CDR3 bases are TGTGCCAGCAGCTTAGCGGGGATAAGCACAGATACGCAGTATTTT.

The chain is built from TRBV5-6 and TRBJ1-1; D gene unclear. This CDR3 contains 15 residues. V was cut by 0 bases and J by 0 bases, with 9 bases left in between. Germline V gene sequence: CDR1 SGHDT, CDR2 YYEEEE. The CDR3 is CASSLAVLMNTEAFF. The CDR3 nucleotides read TGTGCCAGCAGCTTGGCCGTGCTAATGAACACTGAAGCTTTCTTT.

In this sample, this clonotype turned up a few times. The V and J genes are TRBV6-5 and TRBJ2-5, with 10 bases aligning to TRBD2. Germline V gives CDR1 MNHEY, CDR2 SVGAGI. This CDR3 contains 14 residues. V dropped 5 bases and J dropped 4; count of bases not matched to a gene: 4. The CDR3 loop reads CASSQREGGETQYF. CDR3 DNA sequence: TGTGCCAGCAGTCAGCGGGAGGGGGGAGAGACCCAGTACTTC.

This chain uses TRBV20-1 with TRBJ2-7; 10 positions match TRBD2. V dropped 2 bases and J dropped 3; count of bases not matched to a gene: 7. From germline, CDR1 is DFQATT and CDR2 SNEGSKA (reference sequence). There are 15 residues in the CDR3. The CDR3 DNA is TGCAGTGCTAGACCTGGACTAGCGGTAGACTACGAGCAGTACTTC. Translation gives CSARPGLAVDYEQYF.

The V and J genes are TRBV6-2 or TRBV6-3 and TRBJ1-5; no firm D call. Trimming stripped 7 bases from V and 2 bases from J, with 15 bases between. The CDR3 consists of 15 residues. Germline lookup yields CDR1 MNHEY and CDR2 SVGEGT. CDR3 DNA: TGTGCCAGCAACCCGGCGGGGTCCGGCAATCAGCCCCAGCATTTT. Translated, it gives CASNPAGSGNQPQHF.

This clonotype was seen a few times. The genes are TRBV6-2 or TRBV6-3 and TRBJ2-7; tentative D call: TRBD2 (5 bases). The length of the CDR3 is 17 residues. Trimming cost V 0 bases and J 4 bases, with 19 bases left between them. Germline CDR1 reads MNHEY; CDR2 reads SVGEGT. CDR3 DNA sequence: TGTGCCAGCAGTTACTCCCTCCCGGCGGGCCAAGTTTACGAGCAGTACTTC. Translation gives CASSYSLPAGQVYEQYF.

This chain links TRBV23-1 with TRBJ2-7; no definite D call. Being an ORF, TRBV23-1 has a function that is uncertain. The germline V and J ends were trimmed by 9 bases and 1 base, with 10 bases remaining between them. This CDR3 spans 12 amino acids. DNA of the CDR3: TGCGCCAGAAGGCCGTGTTCCTACGAGCAGTACTTC. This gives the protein CARRPCSYEQYF.